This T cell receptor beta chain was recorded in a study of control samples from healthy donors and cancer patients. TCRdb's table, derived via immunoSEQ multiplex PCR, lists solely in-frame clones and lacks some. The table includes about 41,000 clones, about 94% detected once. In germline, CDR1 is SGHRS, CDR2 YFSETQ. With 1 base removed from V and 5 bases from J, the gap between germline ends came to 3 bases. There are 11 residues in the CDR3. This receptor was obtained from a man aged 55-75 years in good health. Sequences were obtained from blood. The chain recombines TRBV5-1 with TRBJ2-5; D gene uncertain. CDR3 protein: CASSLRETQYF. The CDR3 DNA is TGCGCCAGCAGCTTGCGGGAGACCCAGTACTTC.